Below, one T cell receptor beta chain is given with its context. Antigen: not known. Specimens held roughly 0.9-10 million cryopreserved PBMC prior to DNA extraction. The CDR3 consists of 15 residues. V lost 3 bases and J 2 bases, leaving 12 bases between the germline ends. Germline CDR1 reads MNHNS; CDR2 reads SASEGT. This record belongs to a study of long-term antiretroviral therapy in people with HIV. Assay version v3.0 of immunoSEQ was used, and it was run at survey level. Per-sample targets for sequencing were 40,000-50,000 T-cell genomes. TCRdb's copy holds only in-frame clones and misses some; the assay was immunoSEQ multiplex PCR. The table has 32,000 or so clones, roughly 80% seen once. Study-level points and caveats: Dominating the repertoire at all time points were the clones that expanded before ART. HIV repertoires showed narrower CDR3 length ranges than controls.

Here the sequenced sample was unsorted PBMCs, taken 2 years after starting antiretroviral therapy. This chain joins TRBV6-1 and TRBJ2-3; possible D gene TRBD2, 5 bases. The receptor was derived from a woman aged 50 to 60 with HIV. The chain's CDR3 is CASSESSGLTDTQYF. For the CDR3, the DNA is TGTGCCAGCAGTGAGTCGTCAGGACTCACAGATACGCAGTATTTT.